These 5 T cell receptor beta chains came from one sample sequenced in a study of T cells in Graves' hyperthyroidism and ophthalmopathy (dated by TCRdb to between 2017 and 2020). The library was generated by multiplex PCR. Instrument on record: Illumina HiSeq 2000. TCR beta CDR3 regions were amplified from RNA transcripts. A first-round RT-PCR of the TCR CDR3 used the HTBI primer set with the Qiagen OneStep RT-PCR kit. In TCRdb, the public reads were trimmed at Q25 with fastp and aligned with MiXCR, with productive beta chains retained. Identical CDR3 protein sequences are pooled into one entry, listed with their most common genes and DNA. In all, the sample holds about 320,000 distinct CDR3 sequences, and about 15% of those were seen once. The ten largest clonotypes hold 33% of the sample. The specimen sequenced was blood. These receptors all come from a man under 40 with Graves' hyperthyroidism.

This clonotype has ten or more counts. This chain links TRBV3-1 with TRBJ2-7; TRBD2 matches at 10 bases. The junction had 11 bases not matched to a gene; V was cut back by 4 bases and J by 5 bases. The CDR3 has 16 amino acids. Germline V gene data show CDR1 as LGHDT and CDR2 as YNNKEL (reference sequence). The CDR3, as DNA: TGTGCCAGCAGCCCACCCGCCTCTAGCGGGAGTGACGAGCAGTACTTC. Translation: CASSPPASSGSDEQYF.

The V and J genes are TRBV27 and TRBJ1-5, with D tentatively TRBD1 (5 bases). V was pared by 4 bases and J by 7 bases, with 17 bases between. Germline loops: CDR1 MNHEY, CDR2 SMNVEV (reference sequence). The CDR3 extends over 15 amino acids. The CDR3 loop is CASSYHGQGDQPQHF. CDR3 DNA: TGTGCCAGCAGTTACCACGGGCAGGGCGACCAGCCCCAGCATTTT.

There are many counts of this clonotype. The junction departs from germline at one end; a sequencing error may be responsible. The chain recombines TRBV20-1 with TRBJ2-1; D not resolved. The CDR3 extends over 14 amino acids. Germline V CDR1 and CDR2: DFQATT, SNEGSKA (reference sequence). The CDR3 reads CSARAIRPYNEQFF. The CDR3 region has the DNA TGCAGTGCTAGAGCCATCAGACCCTATAATGAGCAGTTCTTC.

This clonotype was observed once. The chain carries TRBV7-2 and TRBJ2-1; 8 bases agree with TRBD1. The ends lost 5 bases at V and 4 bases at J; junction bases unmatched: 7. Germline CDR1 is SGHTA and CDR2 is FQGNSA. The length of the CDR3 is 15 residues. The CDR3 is CASSRMGQAYNEQFF. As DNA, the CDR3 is TGTGCCAGCAGCCGTATGGGACAGGCTTACAATGAGCAGTTCTTC.

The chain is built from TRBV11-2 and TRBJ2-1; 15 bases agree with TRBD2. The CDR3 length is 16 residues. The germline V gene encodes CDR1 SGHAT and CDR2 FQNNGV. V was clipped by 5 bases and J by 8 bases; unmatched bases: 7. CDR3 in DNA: TGTGCCAGCAGCCCCCGGACTAGCGGGAGGGCCCATGAGCAGTTCTTC. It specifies CASSPRTSGRAHEQFF. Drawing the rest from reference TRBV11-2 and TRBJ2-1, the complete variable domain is EAGVAQSPRYKIIEKRQSVAFWCNPISGHATLYWYQQILGQGPKLLIQFQNNGVVDDSQLPKDRFSAERLKGVDSTLKIQPAKLEDSAVYLCASSPRTSGRAHEQFFGPGTRLTVL.